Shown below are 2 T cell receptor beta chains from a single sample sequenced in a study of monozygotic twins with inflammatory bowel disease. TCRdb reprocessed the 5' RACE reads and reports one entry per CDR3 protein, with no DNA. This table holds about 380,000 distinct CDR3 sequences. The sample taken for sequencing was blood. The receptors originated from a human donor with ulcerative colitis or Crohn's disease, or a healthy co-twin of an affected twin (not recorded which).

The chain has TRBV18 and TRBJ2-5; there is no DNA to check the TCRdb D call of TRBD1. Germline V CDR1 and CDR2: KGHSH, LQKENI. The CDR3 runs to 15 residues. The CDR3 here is CASSPPLQGKETQYF.

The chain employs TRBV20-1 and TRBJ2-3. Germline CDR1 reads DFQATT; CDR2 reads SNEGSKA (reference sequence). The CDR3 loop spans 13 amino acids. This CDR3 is CSAITMYTDTQYF.